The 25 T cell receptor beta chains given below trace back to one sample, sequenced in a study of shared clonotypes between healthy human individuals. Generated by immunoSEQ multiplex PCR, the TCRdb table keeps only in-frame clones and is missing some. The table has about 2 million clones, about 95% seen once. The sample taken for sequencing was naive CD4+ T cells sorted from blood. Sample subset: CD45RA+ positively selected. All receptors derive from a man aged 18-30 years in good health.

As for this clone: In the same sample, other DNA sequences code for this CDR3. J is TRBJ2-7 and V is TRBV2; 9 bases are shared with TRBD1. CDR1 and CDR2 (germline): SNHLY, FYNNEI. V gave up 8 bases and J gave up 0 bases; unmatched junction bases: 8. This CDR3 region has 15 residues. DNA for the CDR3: TGTGCCAGCGGAGGAGGGACAGGGAGCTCCTACGAGCAGTACTTC. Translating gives CASGGGTGSSYEQYF.

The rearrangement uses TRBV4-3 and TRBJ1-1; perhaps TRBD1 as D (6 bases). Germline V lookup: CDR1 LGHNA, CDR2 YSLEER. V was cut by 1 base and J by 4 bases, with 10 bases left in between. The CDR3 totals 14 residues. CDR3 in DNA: TGCGCCAGCAGCCAAGCACGGACAGTCACTGAAGCTTTCTTT. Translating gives CASSQARTVTEAFF.

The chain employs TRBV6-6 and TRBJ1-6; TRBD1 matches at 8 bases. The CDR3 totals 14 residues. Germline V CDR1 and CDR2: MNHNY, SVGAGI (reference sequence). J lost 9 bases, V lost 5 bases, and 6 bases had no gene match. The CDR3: CASSGQGITSPLHF. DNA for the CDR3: TGTGCCAGCAGTGGACAGGGAATCACTTCACCCCTCCACTTT.

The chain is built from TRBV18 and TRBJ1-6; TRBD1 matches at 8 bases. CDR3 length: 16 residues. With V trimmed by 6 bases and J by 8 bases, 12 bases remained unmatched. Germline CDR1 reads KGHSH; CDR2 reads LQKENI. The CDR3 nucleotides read TGTGCCAGCTCTCTTAAAACAGGGGGGATCGATTCACCCCTCCACTTT. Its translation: CASSLKTGGIDSPLHF.

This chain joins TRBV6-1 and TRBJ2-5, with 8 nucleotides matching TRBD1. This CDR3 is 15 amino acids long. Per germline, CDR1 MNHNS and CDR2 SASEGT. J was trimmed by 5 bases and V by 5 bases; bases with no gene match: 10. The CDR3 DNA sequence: TGTGCCAGCAGTCCGGGACAGGTTTTGAGGGAGACCCAGTACTTC. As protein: CASSPGQVLRETQYF.

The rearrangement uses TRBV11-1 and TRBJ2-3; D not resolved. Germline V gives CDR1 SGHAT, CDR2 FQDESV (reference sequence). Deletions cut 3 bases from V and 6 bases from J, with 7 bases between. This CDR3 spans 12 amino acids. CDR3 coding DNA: TGTGCCAGCAGCTTCAAGGTGGATACGCAGTATTTT. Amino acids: CASSFKVDTQYF.

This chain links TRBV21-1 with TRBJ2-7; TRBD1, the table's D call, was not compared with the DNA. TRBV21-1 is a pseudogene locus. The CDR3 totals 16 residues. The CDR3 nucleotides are TGTGCCAGCAGCAAAATTCAGACAGGTAAGAGGCACGAGCAGTACTTC. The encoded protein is CASSKIQTGKRHEQYF.

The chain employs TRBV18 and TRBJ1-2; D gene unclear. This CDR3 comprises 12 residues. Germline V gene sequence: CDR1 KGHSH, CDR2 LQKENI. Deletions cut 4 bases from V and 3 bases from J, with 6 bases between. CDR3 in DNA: TGTGCCAGCTCACAGGAAGACTATGGCTACACCTTC. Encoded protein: CASSQEDYGYTF.

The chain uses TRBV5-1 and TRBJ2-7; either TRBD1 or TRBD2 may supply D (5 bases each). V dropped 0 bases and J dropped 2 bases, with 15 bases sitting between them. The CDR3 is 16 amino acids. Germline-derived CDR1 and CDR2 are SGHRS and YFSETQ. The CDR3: CASSLATGPGTYEQYF. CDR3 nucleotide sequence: TGCGCCAGCAGCTTGGCCACGGGGCCCGGAACCTACGAGCAGTACTTC.

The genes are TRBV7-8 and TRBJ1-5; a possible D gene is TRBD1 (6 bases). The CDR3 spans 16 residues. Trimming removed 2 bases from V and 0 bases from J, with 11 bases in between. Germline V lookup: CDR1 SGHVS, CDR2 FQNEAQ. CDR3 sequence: CASSLTGRYSNQPQHF. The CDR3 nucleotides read TGTGCCAGCAGCTTAACAGGGAGGTATAGCAATCAGCCCCAGCATTTT.

The CDR3 coding sequence is TGTGCCAGCAGCATGGTCACCAGGGGATTTGAGACCCAGTACTTC. Encoded protein: CASSMVTRGFETQYF. The V gene is TRBV11-2, the J gene TRBJ2-5, with D tentatively TRBD1 (6 bases). V shed 5 bases and J shed 5 bases, with 18 bases lying between them. Per the germline V gene, CDR1 is SGHAT and CDR2 is FQNNGV. The CDR3 is made up of 15 amino acids.

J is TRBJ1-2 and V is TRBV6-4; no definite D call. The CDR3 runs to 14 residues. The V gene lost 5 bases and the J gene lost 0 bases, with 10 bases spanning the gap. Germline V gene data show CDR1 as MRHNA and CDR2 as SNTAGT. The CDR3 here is CASSLEPSNYGYTF. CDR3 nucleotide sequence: TGTGCCAGCAGTTTGGAACCTTCTAACTATGGCTACACCTTC.

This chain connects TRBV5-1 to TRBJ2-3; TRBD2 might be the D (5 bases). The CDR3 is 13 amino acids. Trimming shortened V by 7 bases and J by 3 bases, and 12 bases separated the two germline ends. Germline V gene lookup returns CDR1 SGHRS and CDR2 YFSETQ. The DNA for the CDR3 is TGCGCCAGCGGACTCGGTGGGACAGATACGCAGTATTTT. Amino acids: CASGLGGTDTQYF.

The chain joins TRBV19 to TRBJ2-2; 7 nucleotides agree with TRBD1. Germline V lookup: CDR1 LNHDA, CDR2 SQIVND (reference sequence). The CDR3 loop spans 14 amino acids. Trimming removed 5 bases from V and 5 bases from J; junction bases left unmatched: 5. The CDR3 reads CASSPPTGTGELFF. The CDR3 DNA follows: TGTGCCAGTAGTCCCCCGACAGGGACCGGGGAGCTGTTTTTT.

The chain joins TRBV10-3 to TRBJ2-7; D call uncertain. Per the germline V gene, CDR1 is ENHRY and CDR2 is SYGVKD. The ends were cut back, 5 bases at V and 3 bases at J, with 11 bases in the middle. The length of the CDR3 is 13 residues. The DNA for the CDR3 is TGTGCCATCAGTCCCGGGTGGGGCTACGAGCAGTACTTC. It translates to CAISPGWGYEQYF.

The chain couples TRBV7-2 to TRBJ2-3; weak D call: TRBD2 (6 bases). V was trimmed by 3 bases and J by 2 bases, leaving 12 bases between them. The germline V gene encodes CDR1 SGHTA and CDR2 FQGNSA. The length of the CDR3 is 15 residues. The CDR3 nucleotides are TGTGCCAGCAGCTTCCCCTCTAGCGTCACAGATACGCAGTATTTT. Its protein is CASSFPSSVTDTQYF.

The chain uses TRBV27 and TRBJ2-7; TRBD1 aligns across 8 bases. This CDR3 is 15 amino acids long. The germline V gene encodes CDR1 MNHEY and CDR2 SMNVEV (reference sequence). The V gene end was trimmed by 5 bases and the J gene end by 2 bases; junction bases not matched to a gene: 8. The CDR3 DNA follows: TGTGCCAGCAGTCCGAGGACAGGGTGGACCTACGAGCAGTACTTC. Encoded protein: CASSPRTGWTYEQYF.

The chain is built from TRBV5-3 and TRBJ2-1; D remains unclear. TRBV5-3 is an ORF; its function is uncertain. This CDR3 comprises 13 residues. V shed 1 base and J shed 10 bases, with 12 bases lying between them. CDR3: CARSLSPNGEQFF. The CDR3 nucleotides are TGTGCCAGAAGCTTGAGCCCGAACGGCGAGCAGTTCTTC.

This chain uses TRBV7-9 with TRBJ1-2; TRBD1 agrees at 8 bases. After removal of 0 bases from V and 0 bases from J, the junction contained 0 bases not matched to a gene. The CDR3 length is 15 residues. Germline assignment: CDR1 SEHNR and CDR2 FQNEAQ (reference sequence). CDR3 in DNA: TGTGCCAGCAGCTTAGCGACAGGGGCTAACTATGGCTACACCTTC. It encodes CASSLATGANYGYTF.

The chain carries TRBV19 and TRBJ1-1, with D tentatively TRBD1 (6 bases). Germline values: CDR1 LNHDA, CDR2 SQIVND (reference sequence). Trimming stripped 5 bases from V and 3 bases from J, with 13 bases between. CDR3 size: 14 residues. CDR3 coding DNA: TGTGCCAGTAGTCTAGGACAGCAGGACACTGAAGCTTTCTTT. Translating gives CASSLGQQDTEAFF.

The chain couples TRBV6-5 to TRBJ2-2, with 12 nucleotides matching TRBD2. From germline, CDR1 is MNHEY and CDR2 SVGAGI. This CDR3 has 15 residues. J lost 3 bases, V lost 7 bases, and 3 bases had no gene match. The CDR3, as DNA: TGTGCCAGCACCAGACTAGCGGGGGACACCGGGGAGCTGTTTTTT. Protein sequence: CASTRLAGDTGELFF.

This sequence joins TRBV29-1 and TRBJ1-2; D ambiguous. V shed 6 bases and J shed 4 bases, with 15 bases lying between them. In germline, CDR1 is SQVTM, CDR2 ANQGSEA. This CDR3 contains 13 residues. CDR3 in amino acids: CSVDLWVPYGYTF. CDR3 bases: TGCAGCGTCGACCTATGGGTCCCCTATGGCTACACCTTC.

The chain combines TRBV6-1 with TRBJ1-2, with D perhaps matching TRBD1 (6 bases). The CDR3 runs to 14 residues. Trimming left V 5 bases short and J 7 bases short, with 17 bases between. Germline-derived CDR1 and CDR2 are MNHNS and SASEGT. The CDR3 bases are TGTGCCAGCAGTACGGCTGGGGGCCGGAGTGGCTACACCTTC. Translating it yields CASSTAGGRSGYTF.

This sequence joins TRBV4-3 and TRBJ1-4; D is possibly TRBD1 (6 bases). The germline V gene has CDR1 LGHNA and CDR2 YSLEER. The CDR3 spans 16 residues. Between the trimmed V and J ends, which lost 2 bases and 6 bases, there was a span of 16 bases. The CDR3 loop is CASSQISGVVYEKLFF. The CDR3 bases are TGCGCCAGCAGCCAAATATCAGGGGTCGTTTATGAAAAACTGTTTTTT.

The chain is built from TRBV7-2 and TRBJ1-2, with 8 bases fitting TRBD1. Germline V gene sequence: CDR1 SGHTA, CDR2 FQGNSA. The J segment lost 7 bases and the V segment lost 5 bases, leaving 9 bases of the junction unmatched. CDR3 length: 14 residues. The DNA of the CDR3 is TGTGCCAGCAGCCCTCGGAAAACAGGGGGTGGCTACACCTTC. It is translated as CASSPRKTGGGYTF.